The 15 T cell receptor beta chains in this list originate from one sample, sequenced in a study of regulatory T cells in long-lasting Graves disease. Relying on iRepertoire HTBI primers and Arm-PCR of CDR3 regions, the team built TCR beta libraries. TCRdb called the multiplex PCR reads again in MiXCR, with one record for every CDR3 protein. Here the sample spans about 530,000 distinct CDR3 sequences, roughly a sixth being singletons. Documented time point: newly diagnosed GD, antithyroid drugs for less than 3 months. PBMC RNA was the source of the TCR library. The same sample was also studied in work on T cells in Graves' hyperthyroidism and ophthalmopathy.

This sample comprised peripheral blood mononuclear cells (PBMCs), obtained at new diagnosis, from a patient treated with antithyroid drugs. Receptors were obtained from a middle-aged woman with Graves disease.

This chain connects TRBV7-9 to TRBJ2-7; D gene ambiguous. Trimming took 5 bases from V and 4 from J, leaving 15 bases between them. The CDR3 is made up of 14 amino acids. Germline CDR1 is SEHNR and CDR2 is FQNEAQ (reference sequence). CDR3 region: CASSLPGDWYEQYF. The CDR3 DNA reads TGTGCCAGCAGCCTCCCGGGCGACTGGTACGAGCAGTACTTC.

This clonotype has a count of ten or more. CDR3 nucleotides: TGTGCCAGCTCAGCCCAGGGGTTGAACACTGAAGCTTTCTTT. Encoded protein: CASSAQGLNTEAFF. This chain joins TRBV18 and TRBJ1-1; possibly TRBD1 for D (6 bases). The V end lost 5 bases, the J end lost 0 bases, and 10 bases lay between the germline ends. Per the germline V gene, CDR1 is KGHSH and CDR2 is LQKENI. The CDR3 totals 14 residues.

This clonotype was observed at least ten times. The chain employs TRBV20-1 and TRBJ2-1; 13 nucleotides agree with TRBD2. This CDR3 has 14 amino acids. From germline, CDR1 is DFQATT and CDR2 SNEGSKA (reference sequence). Trimming took 3 bases from V and 8 from J; bases not matched to a gene: 4. In nucleotides, the CDR3 is TGCAGTGCTAGGGGTACTAGCGGGGGGGATGAGCAGTTCTTC. The encoded protein is CSARGTSGGDEQFF.

This clonotype has a count of ten or more. The chain couples TRBV20-1 to TRBJ2-2; D gene uncertain. CDR3 length equals 15 residues. CDR1 and CDR2 from the germline V gene are DFQATT and SNEGSKA (reference sequence). V lost 5 bases to trimming and J lost 2 bases, with 15 bases between them. CDR3 sequence reads: CSAPRDRPNTGELFF. CDR3 sequence (DNA): TGCAGTGCTCCCCGAGACCGCCCCAACACCGGGGAGCTGTTTTTT.

A word on this clonotype: One base away lies a much larger clone, so this may be a sequencing read error. The rearrangement links TRBV18 to TRBJ1-1, with a tentative D call TRBD1 (5 bases). Germline V CDR1 and CDR2: KGHSH, LQKENI. Trimming took off 6 bases at V and 5 bases at J, with 16 bases between the two ends. The length of the CDR3 is 14 residues. The CDR3 spells CASSSGGVRTEAFF. CDR3 bases: TGTGCCAGCTCGTCGGGGGGGGTACGAACTGAAGCTTTCTTT. The full variable domain, completed using reference TRBV18 and TRBJ1-1, is NAGVMQNPRHLVRRRGQEARLRCSPMKGHSHVYWYRQLPEEGLKFMVYLQKENIIDESGMPKERFSAEFPKEGPSILRIQQVVRGDSAAYFCASSSGGVRTEAFFGQGTRLTVV.

This clonotype was seen a handful of times. This chain joins TRBV10-3 and TRBJ2-1; D unclear. V lost 0 bases and J 10 bases, leaving 10 bases between the germline ends. The CDR3 is 13 residues long. The germline CDR1 and CDR2 sequences are ENHRY and SYGVKD. The CDR3 coding sequence is TGTGCCATCAGTGAGTCCCTTGTCGGGGAGCAGTTCTTC. This codes for CAISESLVGEQFF.

The genes are TRBV7-9 and TRBJ1-2; 8 nucleotides align to TRBD1. This CDR3 has 14 amino acids. Germline CDR1 and CDR2: SEHNR and FQNEAQ (reference sequence). Germline trimming cut 10 bases from V and 7 bases from J; bases unmatched to any gene: 14. CDR3 residues: CAIPTGGGVGGYTF. The CDR3 DNA follows: TGTGCCATTCCCACAGGGGGAGGTGTTGGTGGCTACACCTTC.

The V and J genes are TRBV9 and TRBJ2-7, with D possibly matching TRBD1 (6 bases). CDR1 SGDLS and CDR2 YYNGEE come from the germline V gene. CDR3 size: 13 residues. V lost 1 base and J lost 4, with 9 bases in between. The CDR3 nucleotides are TGTGCCAGCAGCGTAAGCACAGGGTACGAGCAGTACTTC. Translation gives CASSVSTGYEQYF.

Note on this clonotype: A much bigger clone sits one base away, suggesting this may be a read error. The chain employs TRBV6-1 and TRBJ1-2; TRBD1 matches at 7 bases. CDR3 length: 17 residues. Germline CDR1 MNHNS, CDR2 SASEGT. V lost 4 bases to trimming and J lost 7 bases; unmatched junction nucleotides: 18. The CDR3 nucleotides read TGTGCCAGCAGTGGACGAGGGAGGGGGACAGCGCCCTGTGGCTACACCTTC. Protein: CASSGRGRGTAPCGYTF.

As concerns this clonotype: A much larger clonotype is one base distant, so this may be a read error. The chain has TRBV6-2 or TRBV6-3 and TRBJ2-7; perhaps TRBD1 as D (5 bases). CDR1 and CDR2 (germline): MNHEY, SVGEGT. The CDR3 has 14 amino acids. The CDR3 nucleotides read TGTGCCAGCAGTTCGAATAGGGGAACCTACGAGCAGTGCTTC. Translating gives CASSSNRGTYEQCF.

In this sample, this clonotype turned up a few times. The chain couples TRBV3-1 to TRBJ1-2; D perhaps matches TRBD1 (6 bases). The CDR3 contains 14 residues. Looked up from germline, CDR1 is LGHDT and CDR2 is YNNKEL (reference sequence). V lost 4 bases, J lost 7 bases, and 16 bases lay in between. Here the CDR3 DNA reads TGTGCCAGCAGCCTAGAGGGGGGATACAGTGGCTACACCTTC. It is translated as CASSLEGGYSGYTF.

This rearrangement joins TRBV12-3 or TRBV12-4 to TRBJ2-7, with a tentative D call TRBD2 (5 bases). The V and J ends lost 4 bases and 6 bases respectively, with 16 bases between them. The CDR3 has 14 amino acids. The CDR3 nucleotides read TGTGCCAGCAGTTGGGAACTAGACGTTTCCGAGCAGTACTTC. Amino acid sequence: CASSWELDVSEQYF.

The table lists this clonotype with a few counts. The CDR3 region is CASSDAGSTPGELFF. Written as DNA, the CDR3 is TGTGCCAGCAGTGACGCCGGGTCTACACCCGGGGAGCTGTTTTTT. J is TRBJ2-2 and V is TRBV7-9; D is undetermined. Trimming took off 6 bases at V and 6 bases at J, with 17 bases between the two ends. This CDR3 region has 15 residues. CDR1 SEHNR and CDR2 FQNEAQ come from the germline V gene (reference sequence).

The gene calls are TRBV15 and TRBJ2-1; D not resolved. CDR3 length: 12 residues. Deletions cut 0 bases from V and 5 bases from J, with 2 bases between. Germline loops: CDR1 LNHNV, CDR2 YYDKDF (reference sequence). Written as DNA, the CDR3 is TGTGCCACCAGCAGAGACCACAATGAGCAGTTCTTC. Translated: CATSRDHNEQFF.

The rearrangement links TRBV18 to TRBJ2-7; 9 nucleotides agree with TRBD2. Germline V lookup: CDR1 KGHSH, CDR2 LQKENI. There are 16 residues in the CDR3. Losses at the gene ends were 1 base for V and 0 bases for J; bases not matched to a gene: 4. In DNA form, the CDR3 reads TGTGCCAGCTCACCACAGAGCGGGGGGAACTCCTACGAGCAGTACTTC. This translates into CASSPQSGGNSYEQYF.